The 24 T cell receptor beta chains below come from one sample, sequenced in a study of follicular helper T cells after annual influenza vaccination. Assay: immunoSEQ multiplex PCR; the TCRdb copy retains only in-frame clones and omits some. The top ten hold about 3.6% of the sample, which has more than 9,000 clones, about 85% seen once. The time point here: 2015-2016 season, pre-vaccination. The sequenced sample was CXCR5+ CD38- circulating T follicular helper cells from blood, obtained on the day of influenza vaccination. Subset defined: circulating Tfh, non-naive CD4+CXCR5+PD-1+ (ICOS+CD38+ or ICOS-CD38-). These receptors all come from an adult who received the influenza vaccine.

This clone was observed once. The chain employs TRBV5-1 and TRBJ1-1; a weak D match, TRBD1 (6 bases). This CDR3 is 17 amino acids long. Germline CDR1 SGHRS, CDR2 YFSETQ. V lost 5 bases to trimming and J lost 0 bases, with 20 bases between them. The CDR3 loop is CASSQNQGRAMNTEAFF. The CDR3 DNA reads TGCGCCAGCAGTCAAAATCAGGGGCGGGCTATGAACACTGAAGCTTTCTTT.

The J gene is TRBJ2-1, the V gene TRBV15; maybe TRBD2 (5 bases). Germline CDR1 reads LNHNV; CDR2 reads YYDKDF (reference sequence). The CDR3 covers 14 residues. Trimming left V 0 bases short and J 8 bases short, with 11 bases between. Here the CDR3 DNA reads TGTGCCACCAGCAGAGAAGAGGGTCTCTATGAGCAGTTCTTC. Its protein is CATSREEGLYEQFF.

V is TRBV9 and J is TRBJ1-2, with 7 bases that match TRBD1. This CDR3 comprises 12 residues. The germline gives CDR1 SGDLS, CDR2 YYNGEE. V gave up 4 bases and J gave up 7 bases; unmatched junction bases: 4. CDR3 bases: TGTGCCAGCAGCCCAGGGACAGCTGGCTACACCTTC. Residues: CASSPGTAGYTF.

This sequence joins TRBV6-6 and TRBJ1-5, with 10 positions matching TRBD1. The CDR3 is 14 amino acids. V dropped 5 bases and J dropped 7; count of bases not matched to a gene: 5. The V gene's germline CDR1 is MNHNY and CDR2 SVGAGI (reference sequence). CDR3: CASSIGTGVQPQHF. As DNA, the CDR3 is TGTGCCAGCAGTATAGGGACAGGGGTCCAGCCCCAGCATTTT.

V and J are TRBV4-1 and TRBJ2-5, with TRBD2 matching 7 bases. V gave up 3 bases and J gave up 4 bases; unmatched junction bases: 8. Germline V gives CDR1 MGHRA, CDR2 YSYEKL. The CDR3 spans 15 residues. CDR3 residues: CASSQRELGIETQYF. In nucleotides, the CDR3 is TGCGCCAGCAGCCAGCGGGAGTTGGGGATAGAGACCCAGTACTTC.

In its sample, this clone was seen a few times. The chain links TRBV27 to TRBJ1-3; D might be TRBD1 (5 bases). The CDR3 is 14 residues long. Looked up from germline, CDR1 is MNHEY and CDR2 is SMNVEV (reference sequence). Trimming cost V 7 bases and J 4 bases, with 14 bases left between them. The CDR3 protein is CASKGQGDGNTIYF. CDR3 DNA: TGTGCCAGCAAAGGGCAGGGTGACGGAAACACCATATATTTT.

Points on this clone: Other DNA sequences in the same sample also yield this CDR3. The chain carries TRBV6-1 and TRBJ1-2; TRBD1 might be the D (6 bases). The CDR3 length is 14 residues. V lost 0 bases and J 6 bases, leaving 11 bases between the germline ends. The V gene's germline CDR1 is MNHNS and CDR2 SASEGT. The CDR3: CASSEAQGFHGYTF. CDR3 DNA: TGTGCCAGCAGTGAAGCCCAGGGGTTCCATGGCTACACCTTC.

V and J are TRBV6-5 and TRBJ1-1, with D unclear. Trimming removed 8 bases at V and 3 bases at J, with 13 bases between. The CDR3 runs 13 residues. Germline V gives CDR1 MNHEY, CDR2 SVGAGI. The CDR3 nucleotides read TGTGCCAGCCTGGTCCGAGGGCACACTGAAGCTTTCTTT. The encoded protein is CASLVRGHTEAFF.

CDR3 sequence reads: CASSRGPAAGQSNQPQHF. The DNA of the CDR3 is TGTGCCAGTAGTAGGGGGCCGGCGGCAGGGCAGAGCAATCAGCCCCAGCATTTT. The chain employs TRBV19 and TRBJ1-5; TRBD1 is a possible D gene (6 bases). The V gene's germline CDR1 is LNHDA and CDR2 SQIVND (reference sequence). CDR3 length: 18 amino acids. Deletions cut 4 bases from V and 1 base from J, with 20 bases between.

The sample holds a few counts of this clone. The chain's CDR3 is CASSPVAGNSPLHF. The CDR3 nucleotides read TGTGCCAGCTCACCAGTGGCAGGGAATTCACCCCTCCACTTT. This rearrangement joins TRBV18 to TRBJ1-6; D is possibly TRBD1 (5 bases). The V and J ends lost 2 bases and 7 bases respectively, with 9 bases between them. The CDR3 extends over 14 amino acids. Per germline, CDR1 KGHSH and CDR2 LQKENI.

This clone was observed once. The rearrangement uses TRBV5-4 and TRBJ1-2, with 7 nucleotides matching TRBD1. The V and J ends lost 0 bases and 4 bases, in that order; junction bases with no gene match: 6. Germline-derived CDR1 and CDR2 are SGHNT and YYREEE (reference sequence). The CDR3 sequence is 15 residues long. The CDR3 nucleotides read TGTGCCAGCAGCTTGGGAGGGGACAGCCCCTATGGCTACACCTTC. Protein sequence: CASSLGGDSPYGYTF. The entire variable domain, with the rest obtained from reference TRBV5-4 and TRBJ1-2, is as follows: ETGVTQSPTHLIKTRGQQVTLRCSSQSGHNTVSWYQQALGQGPQFIFQYYREEENGRGNFPPRFSGLQFPNYSSELNVNALELDDSALYLCASSLGGDSPYGYTFGSGTRLTVV.

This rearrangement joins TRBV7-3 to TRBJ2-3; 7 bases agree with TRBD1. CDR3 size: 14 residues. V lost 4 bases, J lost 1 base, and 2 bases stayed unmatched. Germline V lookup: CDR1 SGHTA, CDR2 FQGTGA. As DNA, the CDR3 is TGTGCCAGCAGCTCCGGACAGGGCACAGATACGCAGTATTTT. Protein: CASSSGQGTDTQYF.

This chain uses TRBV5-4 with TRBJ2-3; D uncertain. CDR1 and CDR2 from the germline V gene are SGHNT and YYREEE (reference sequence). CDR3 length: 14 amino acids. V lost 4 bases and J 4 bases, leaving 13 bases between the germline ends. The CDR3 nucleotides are TGTGCCAGCAGCCGCGCTGGAGTCTCAGATACGCAGTATTTT. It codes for CASSRAGVSDTQYF.

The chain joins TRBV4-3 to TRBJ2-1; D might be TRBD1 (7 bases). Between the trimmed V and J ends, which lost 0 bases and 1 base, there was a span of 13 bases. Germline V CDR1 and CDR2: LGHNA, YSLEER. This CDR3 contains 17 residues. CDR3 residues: CASSQDRSGGSYNEQFF. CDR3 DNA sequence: TGCGCCAGCAGCCAAGATAGGTCAGGGGGGTCCTACAATGAGCAGTTCTTC.

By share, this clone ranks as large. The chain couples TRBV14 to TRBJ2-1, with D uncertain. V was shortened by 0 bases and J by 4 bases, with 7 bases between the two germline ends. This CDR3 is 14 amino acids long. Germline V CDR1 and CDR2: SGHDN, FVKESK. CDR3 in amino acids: CASSQDQVYNEQFF. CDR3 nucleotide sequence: TGTGCCAGCAGCCAAGATCAAGTATACAATGAGCAGTTCTTC.

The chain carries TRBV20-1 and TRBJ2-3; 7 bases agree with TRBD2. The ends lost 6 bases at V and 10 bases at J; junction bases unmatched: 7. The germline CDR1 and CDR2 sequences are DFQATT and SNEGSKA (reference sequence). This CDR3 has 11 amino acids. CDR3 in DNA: TGCAGTGCGACCCCTAGCGGCCCGCAGTATTTT. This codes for CSATPSGPQYF.

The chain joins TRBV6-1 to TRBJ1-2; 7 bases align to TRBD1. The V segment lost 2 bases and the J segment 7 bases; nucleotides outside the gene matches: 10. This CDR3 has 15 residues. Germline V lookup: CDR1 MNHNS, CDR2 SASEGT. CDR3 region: CASSEPKADRSGYTF. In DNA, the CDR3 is TGTGCCAGCAGTGAACCGAAAGCGGACAGGAGTGGCTACACCTTC.

CDR3: CASRGQGAVETQYF. For the CDR3, the DNA is TGTGCCAGCAGAGGACAGGGGGCGGTGGAGACCCAGTACTTC. This chain links TRBV27 with TRBJ2-5, with TRBD1 matching over 11 bases. The CDR3 consists of 14 residues. Per germline, CDR1 MNHEY and CDR2 SMNVEV (reference sequence). The junction had 5 bases not matched to a gene; V was cut back by 6 bases and J by 5 bases.

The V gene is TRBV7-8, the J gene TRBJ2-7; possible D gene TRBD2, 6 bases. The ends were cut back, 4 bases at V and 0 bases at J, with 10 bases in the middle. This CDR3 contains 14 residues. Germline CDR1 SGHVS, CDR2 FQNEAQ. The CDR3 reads CASSSRDFSYEQYF. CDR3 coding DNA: TGTGCCAGCAGCTCCCGGGACTTCTCCTACGAGCAGTACTTC.

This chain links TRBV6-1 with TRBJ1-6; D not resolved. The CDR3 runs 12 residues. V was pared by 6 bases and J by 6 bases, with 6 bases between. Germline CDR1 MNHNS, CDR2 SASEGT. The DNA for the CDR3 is TGTGCCAGCAGACAGAGTAATTCACCCCTCCACTTT. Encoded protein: CASRQSNSPLHF.

For the CDR3, the DNA is TGTGCCAGCAGCCCCGGGACTAGTGCGAGCCAAGGAGAGACCCAGTACTTC. It codes for CASSPGTSASQGETQYF. The rearrangement joins TRBV5-8 to TRBJ2-5, with 8 nucleotides matching TRBD2. V lost 4 bases, J lost 4 bases, and 15 bases stayed unmatched. Per the germline V gene, CDR1 is SGHTS and CDR2 is YDEGEE. The CDR3 is made up of 17 amino acids.

In nucleotides, the CDR3 is TGTGCCAGTAGTATAGGAACAGGGATTAGGGACATTCAGTACTTC. It is translated as CASSIGTGIRDIQYF. This rearrangement joins TRBV19 to TRBJ2-4; maybe TRBD1 (6 bases). Germline V gene lookup returns CDR1 LNHDA and CDR2 SQIVND (reference sequence). V lost 1 base to trimming and J lost 8 bases, with 15 bases between them. This CDR3 has 15 residues.

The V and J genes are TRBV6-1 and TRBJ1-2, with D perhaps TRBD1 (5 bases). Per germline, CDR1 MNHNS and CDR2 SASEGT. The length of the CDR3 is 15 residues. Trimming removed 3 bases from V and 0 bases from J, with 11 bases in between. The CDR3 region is CASSDKGRTNYGYTF. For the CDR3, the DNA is TGTGCCAGCAGTGATAAGGGACGTACTAACTATGGCTACACCTTC.

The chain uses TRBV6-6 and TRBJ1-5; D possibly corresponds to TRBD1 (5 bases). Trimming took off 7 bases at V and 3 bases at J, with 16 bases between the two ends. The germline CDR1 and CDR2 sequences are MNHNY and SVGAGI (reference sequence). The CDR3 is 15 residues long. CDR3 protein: CASTLGPLANQPQHF. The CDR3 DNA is TGTGCCAGCACCTTGGGACCCTTGGCCAATCAGCCCCAGCATTTT.